These T cell receptor beta chains were read from a single sample in a study of blood T cell repertoires in COVID-19. Assay: immunoSEQ multiplex PCR; the TCRdb copy retains only in-frame clones and omits some. The table lists about 200,000 clones, over 80% of them singletons, with 1.2% in the top ten. The sample taken for sequencing was PBMCs or T cells enriched from blood (not recorded which). The receptors were gathered from a man aged 30 to 39 who had recovered from COVID-19. Both conserved end residues are part of each CDR3. The order of the fields is D gene, V gene, J gene, clone size, CDR3 protein, CDR3 DNA. D genes are given only for firm matches. The size field is filled for only some rows; it gives once, few, many or a size class.

d_gene: TRBD1
v_gene: TRBV7-9
j_gene: TRBJ1-4
abundance: -
CDR3aa: CASSQDTGGNEKLFF
CDR3nt: TGTGCCAGCAGCCAAGACACAGGGGGCAATGAAAAACTGTTTTTT

d_gene: TRBD1
v_gene: TRBV3-1/TRBV3-2
j_gene: TRBJ1-2
abundance: -
CDR3aa: CASSQTGGAGYTF
CDR3nt: TGTGCCAGCAGCCAAACAGGGGGCGCCGGCTACACCTTC

d_gene: -
v_gene: TRBV7-2
j_gene: TRBJ2-7
abundance: -
CDR3aa: CASSYRQGYEQYF
CDR3nt: TGTGCCAGCAGCTACAGGCAGGGGTACGAGCAGTACTTC

d_gene: -
v_gene: TRBV29-1
j_gene: TRBJ1-6
abundance: -
CDR3aa: CSVADCARSYNSPLHF
CDR3nt: TGCAGCGTTGCTGACTGCGCCCGCTCCTATAATTCACCCCTCCACTTT

d_gene: TRBD2
v_gene: TRBV14
j_gene: TRBJ2-3
abundance: once
CDR3aa: CASSPWTSGSLTDTQYF
CDR3nt: TGTGCCAGCAGCCCATGGACTAGCGGGAGCCTCACAGATACGCAGTATTTT

d_gene: -
v_gene: TRBV6-2/TRBV6-3
j_gene: TRBJ1-1
abundance: -
CDR3aa: CASSPRGGVNTEAFF
CDR3nt: TGTGCCAGCAGTCCCAGGGGAGGGGTGAACACTGAAGCTTTCTTT

d_gene: TRBD2
v_gene: TRBV10-1
j_gene: TRBJ2-2
abundance: -
CDR3aa: CASSQLAGATGELFF
CDR3nt: TGCGCCAGCAGCCAACTAGCGGGAGCCACCGGGGAGCTGTTTTTT

d_gene: TRBD1
v_gene: TRBV7-2
j_gene: TRBJ1-3
abundance: -
CDR3aa: CASRNTWGQSSGNTIYF
CDR3nt: TGTGCCAGCAGGAACACCTGGGGACAGAGCTCTGGAAACACCATATATTTT

d_gene: TRBD1
v_gene: TRBV5-6
j_gene: TRBJ1-1
abundance: -
CDR3aa: CASSLRQGTLNTEAFF
CDR3nt: TGTGCCAGCAGCTTACGACAGGGGACTTTGAACACTGAAGCTTTCTTT

d_gene: -
v_gene: TRBV5-6
j_gene: TRBJ1-1
abundance: -
CDR3aa: CASSLQGSTEAFF
CDR3nt: TGTGCCAGCAGTCTTCAAGGGAGCACTGAAGCTTTCTTT

d_gene: -
v_gene: TRBV5-6
j_gene: TRBJ1-5
abundance: -
CDR3aa: CASSLGTGTWSNQPQHF
CDR3nt: TGTGCCAGCAGCTTGGGGACCGGGACATGGAGCAATCAGCCCCAGCATTTT

d_gene: -
v_gene: TRBV6-2/TRBV6-3
j_gene: TRBJ1-4
abundance: -
CDR3aa: CASSSPVAGEKLFF
CDR3nt: TGTGCCAGCAGTTCGCCGGTGGCAGGCGAAAAACTGTTTTTT

d_gene: TRBD1
v_gene: TRBV7-9
j_gene: TRBJ2-1
abundance: -
CDR3aa: CASSLAGRTGGQYNEQFF
CDR3nt: TGTGCCAGCAGCTTAGCGGGGAGGACAGGGGGGCAATACAATGAGCAGTTCTTC

d_gene: TRBD1
v_gene: TRBV7-2
j_gene: TRBJ2-5
abundance: many
CDR3aa: CASSFSQGAWETQYF
CDR3nt: TGTGCCAGCAGCTTTTCACAGGGGGCGTGGGAGACCCAGTACTTC

d_gene: -
v_gene: TRBV2
j_gene: TRBJ2-5
abundance: once
CDR3aa: CASSDSGNQQETQYF
CDR3nt: TGTGCCAGCAGTGACTCCGGGAACCAACAAGAGACCCAGTACTTC

d_gene: -
v_gene: TRBV28
j_gene: TRBJ2-2
abundance: -
CDR3aa: CASSSAGNTGELFF
CDR3nt: TGTGCCAGCAGCTCCGCGGGGAACACCGGGGAGCTGTTTTTT

d_gene: -
v_gene: TRBV11-2
j_gene: TRBJ2-5
abundance: -
CDR3aa: CASSLDNGMTQYF
CDR3nt: TGTGCCAGCAGCTTAGATAACGGGATGACCCAGTACTTC

d_gene: -
v_gene: TRBV25-1
j_gene: TRBJ2-2
abundance: -
CDR3aa: CASSDPGSPTGELFF
CDR3nt: TGTGCCAGCAGTGACCCCGGGAGCCCAACCGGGGAGCTGTTTTTT

d_gene: -
v_gene: TRBV27
j_gene: TRBJ2-3
abundance: -
CDR3aa: CASSQFDTQYF
CDR3nt: TGTGCCAGCAGCCAGTTCGATACGCAGTATTTT

d_gene: TRBD2
v_gene: TRBV18
j_gene: TRBJ2-3
abundance: -
CDR3aa: CASSAGLAGTDTQYF
CDR3nt: TGTGCCAGCTCCGCGGGACTAGCCGGCACAGATACGCAGTATTTT

d_gene: -
v_gene: TRBV2
j_gene: TRBJ2-7
abundance: -
CDR3aa: CASSARVRTYEQYF
CDR3nt: TGTGCCAGCAGTGCCAGGGTTCGCACCTACGAGCAGTACTTC

d_gene: TRBD2
v_gene: TRBV28
j_gene: TRBJ2-2
abundance: once
CDR3aa: CASSLRSWRSGRANTGELFF
CDR3nt: TGTGCCAGCAGTTTAAGGTCCTGGCGTAGCGGGAGAGCGAACACCGGGGAGCTGTTTTTT

d_gene: TRBD1
v_gene: TRBV29-1
j_gene: TRBJ2-2
abundance: -
CDR3aa: CSVDWGTGRAGELFF
CDR3nt: TGCAGCGTTGATTGGGGGACAGGGAGAGCCGGGGAGCTGTTTTTT

d_gene: -
v_gene: TRBV24-1
j_gene: TRBJ2-3
abundance: -
CDR3aa: CATSDRSGSGTDTQYF
CDR3nt: TGTGCCACCAGTGACCGTAGCGGATCTGGTACAGATACGCAGTATTTT

d_gene: TRBD1
v_gene: TRBV28
j_gene: TRBJ1-6
abundance: -
CDR3aa: CASSRSGTGGAPLHF
CDR3nt: TGTGCCAGCAGCCGCTCCGGGACAGGGGGTGCACCCCTCCACTTT

d_gene: TRBD1
v_gene: TRBV30
j_gene: TRBJ1-1
abundance: -
CDR3aa: CAWEGTGGDKFGEAFF
CDR3nt: TGTGCCTGGGAAGGGACAGGGGGTGATAAGTTTGGTGAAGCTTTCTTT

d_gene: TRBD1
v_gene: TRBV7-8
j_gene: TRBJ1-4
abundance: few
CDR3aa: CASSLGQGLILGEKLFF
CDR3nt: TGTGCCAGCAGCCTGGGACAGGGGTTGATATTAGGCGAAAAACTGTTTTTT

d_gene: -
v_gene: TRBV29-1
j_gene: TRBJ2-7
abundance: -
CDR3aa: CSVESGLEQYF
CDR3nt: TGCAGCGTTGAAAGCGGGCTGGAGCAGTACTTC

d_gene: -
v_gene: TRBV15
j_gene: TRBJ1-5
abundance: -
CDR3aa: CATSRDPYSNQPQHF
CDR3nt: TGTGCCACCAGCAGAGACCCGTATAGCAATCAGCCCCAGCATTTT

d_gene: -
v_gene: TRBV27
j_gene: TRBJ2-1
abundance: -
CDR3aa: CASSLYGADNEQFF
CDR3nt: TGTGCCAGCAGTTTATATGGGGCAGACAATGAGCAGTTCTTC

d_gene: TRBD2
v_gene: TRBV18
j_gene: TRBJ2-7
abundance: -
CDR3aa: CASSPPGLAETYEQYF
CDR3nt: TGTGCCAGCTCACCGCCTGGACTAGCGGAAACCTACGAGCAGTACTTC

d_gene: TRBD1
v_gene: TRBV4-3
j_gene: TRBJ2-2
abundance: -
CDR3aa: CASSRQGTGELFF
CDR3nt: TGCGCCAGCAGTAGACAGGGGACCGGGGAGCTGTTTTTT

d_gene: TRBD1
v_gene: TRBV5-1
j_gene: TRBJ1-1
abundance: -
CDR3aa: CASSLFGTGTTEAFF
CDR3nt: TGCGCCAGCAGCTTGTTTGGGACAGGGACGACTGAAGCTTTCTTT

d_gene: -
v_gene: TRBV6-5
j_gene: TRBJ2-5
abundance: -
CDR3aa: CASRNRVEETQYF
CDR3nt: TGTGCCAGCAGAAACAGGGTTGAGGAGACCCAGTACTTC

d_gene: -
v_gene: TRBV5-5
j_gene: TRBJ1-5
abundance: -
CDR3aa: CASSHTTAGAYQPQHF
CDR3nt: TGTGCCAGCAGCCATACCACCGCAGGGGCTTATCAGCCCCAGCATTTT

d_gene: TRBD1
v_gene: TRBV5-1
j_gene: TRBJ1-6
abundance: -
CDR3aa: CASSLVGGLANSPLHF
CDR3nt: TGCGCCAGCAGCTTGGTAGGGGGCCTCGCTAATTCACCCCTCCACTTT

d_gene: -
v_gene: TRBV2
j_gene: TRBJ1-4
abundance: -
CDR3aa: CASRGLVTNEKLFF
CDR3nt: TGTGCCAGCAGGGGACTGGTAACTAATGAAAAACTGTTTTTT

d_gene: -
v_gene: TRBV2
j_gene: TRBJ2-3
abundance: -
CDR3aa: CASSRLQGTDTQYF
CDR3nt: TGTGCCAGCAGCAGACTACAGGGAACAGATACGCAGTATTTT

d_gene: TRBD1
v_gene: TRBV19
j_gene: TRBJ1-5
abundance: -
CDR3aa: CARRQGYSNQPQHF
CDR3nt: TGTGCCAGACGACAGGGGTATAGCAATCAGCCCCAGCATTTT

d_gene: -
v_gene: TRBV28
j_gene: TRBJ2-5
abundance: once
CDR3aa: CASNLAGVGETQYF
CDR3nt: TGTGCCAGCAACCTAGCAGGAGTAGGGGAGACCCAGTACTTC

d_gene: -
v_gene: TRBV7-9
j_gene: TRBJ1-4
abundance: -
CDR3aa: CASSLAGGSGEKLFF
CDR3nt: TGTGCCAGCAGCTTAGCTGGGGGCTCGGGTGAAAAACTGTTTTTT

d_gene: TRBD2
v_gene: TRBV30
j_gene: TRBJ2-2
abundance: -
CDR3aa: CAWSAPLAGSNTGELFF
CDR3nt: TGTGCCTGGAGTGCCCCCCTAGCGGGGTCGAACACCGGGGAGCTGTTTTTT

d_gene: TRBD1
v_gene: TRBV30
j_gene: TRBJ1-1
abundance: once
CDR3aa: CACKGQGNTEAFF
CDR3nt: TGTGCCTGTAAGGGACAGGGGAACACTGAAGCTTTCTTT

d_gene: -
v_gene: TRBV19
j_gene: TRBJ2-2
abundance: -
CDR3aa: CATSGGLAGELFF
CDR3nt: TGTGCCACCTCTGGGGGGTTGGCCGGGGAGCTGTTTTTT

d_gene: TRBD1
v_gene: TRBV4-3
j_gene: TRBJ1-4
abundance: -
CDR3aa: CASSQPRTGGGEKLFF
CDR3nt: TGCGCCAGCAGCCAACCCCGGACAGGGGGAGGTGAAAAACTGTTTTTT

d_gene: -
v_gene: TRBV7-8
j_gene: TRBJ2-6
abundance: -
CDR3aa: CASSLVSGSGANVLTF
CDR3nt: TGTGCCAGCAGCTTAGTTTCGGGAAGTGGGGCCAACGTCCTGACTTTC

d_gene: TRBD1
v_gene: TRBV5-1
j_gene: TRBJ1-5
abundance: -
CDR3aa: CASSPGQGTGSNQPQHF
CDR3nt: TGCGCCAGCAGCCCCGGACAGGGCACGGGTAGCAATCAGCCCCAGCATTTT

d_gene: TRBD2
v_gene: TRBV4-3
j_gene: TRBJ2-1
abundance: -
CDR3aa: CASSQALRGSGNEQFF
CDR3nt: TGCGCCAGCAGCCAAGCACTGCGCGGGAGCGGCAATGAGCAGTTCTTC

d_gene: TRBD1
v_gene: TRBV7-9
j_gene: TRBJ2-3
abundance: -
CDR3aa: CASSSGQGAGDTQYF
CDR3nt: TGTGCCAGCAGCTCCGGACAGGGGGCAGGGGATACGCAGTATTTT

d_gene: TRBD2
v_gene: TRBV28
j_gene: TRBJ2-1
abundance: -
CDR3aa: CASSPRLAGSYNEQFF
CDR3nt: TGTGCCAGCAGTCCACGACTAGCGGGATCTTACAATGAGCAGTTCTTC

d_gene: -
v_gene: TRBV5-1
j_gene: TRBJ2-7
abundance: -
CDR3aa: CASSGLGASYEQYF
CDR3nt: TGCGCCAGCAGCGGACTTGGCGCCTCCTACGAGCAGTACTTC

d_gene: -
v_gene: TRBV11-2
j_gene: TRBJ1-6
abundance: -
CDR3aa: CASSLDTVNSPLHF
CDR3nt: TGTGCCAGCAGCTTAGATACTGTGAATTCACCCCTCCACTTT